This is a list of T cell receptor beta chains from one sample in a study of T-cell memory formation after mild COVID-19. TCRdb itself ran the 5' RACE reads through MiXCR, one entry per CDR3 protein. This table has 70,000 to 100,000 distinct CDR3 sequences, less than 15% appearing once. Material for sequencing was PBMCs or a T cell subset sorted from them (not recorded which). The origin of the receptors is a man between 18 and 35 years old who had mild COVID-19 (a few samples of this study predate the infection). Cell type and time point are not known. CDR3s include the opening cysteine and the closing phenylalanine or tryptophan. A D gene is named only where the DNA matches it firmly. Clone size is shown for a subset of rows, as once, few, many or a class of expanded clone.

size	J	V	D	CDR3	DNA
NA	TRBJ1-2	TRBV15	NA	CATSRGLGGYTF	TGTGCCACCAGCAGGGGCCTGGGGGGCTACACCTTC
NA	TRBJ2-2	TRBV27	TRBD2	CASSMGLAVGELFF	TGTGCCAGCAGCATGGGACTAGCGGTCGGGGAGCTGTTTTTT
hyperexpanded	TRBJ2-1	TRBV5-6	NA	CASSPEGRHNEQFF	TGTGCCAGCAGCCCCGAGGGACGGCACAATGAGCAGTTCTTC
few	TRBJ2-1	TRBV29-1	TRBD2	CSVVRGGNNEQFF	TGCAGCGTTGTACGGGGGGGCAACAATGAGCAGTTCTTC
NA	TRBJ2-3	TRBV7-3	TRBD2	CASSSLSGKVTDTQYF	TGTGCCAGCAGCTCCCTTAGCGGGAAAGTCACAGATACGCAGTATTTT
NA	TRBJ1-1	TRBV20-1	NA	CSALTINTEAFF	TGCAGTGCTCTCACGATCAACACTGAAGCTTTCTTT
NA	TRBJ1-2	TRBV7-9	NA	CASSLKLLVGYTF	TGTGCCAGCAGCTTAAAACTGCTGGTTGGCTACACCTTC
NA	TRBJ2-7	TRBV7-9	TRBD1	CASSYTGVHEQYF	TGTGCCAGCAGCTATACAGGGGTACACGAGCAGTACTTC
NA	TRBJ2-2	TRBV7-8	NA	CASTHRSYGELFF	TGTGCCAGCACCCACAGGTCGTACGGGGAGCTGTTTTTT
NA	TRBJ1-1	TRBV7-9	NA	CASSFGQMNTEAFF	TGTGCCAGCAGCTTTGGACAGATGAACACTGAAGCTTTCTTT
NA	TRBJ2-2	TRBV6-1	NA	CASSEGGSGELFF	TGTGCCAGCAGTGAAGGGGGATCTGGGGAGCTGTTTTTT
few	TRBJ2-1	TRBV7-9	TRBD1	CASSLPRQGANNEQFF	TGTGCCAGCAGCTTACCCCGGCAGGGGGCCAACAATGAGCAGTTCTTC
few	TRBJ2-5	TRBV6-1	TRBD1	CASSEDRDQETQYF	TGTGCCAGCAGTGAGGACAGGGACCAAGAGACCCAGTACTTC
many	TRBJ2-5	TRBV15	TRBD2	CATSRGASGEETQYF	TGTGCCACCAGCAGAGGGGCTAGCGGAGAAGAGACCCAGTACTTC
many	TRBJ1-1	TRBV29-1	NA	CSVDYGSTEAFF	TGCAGCGTTGACTACGGGAGCACTGAAGCTTTCTTT
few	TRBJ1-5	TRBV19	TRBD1	CASSAPGTGGADNQPQHF	TGTGCCAGTAGTGCTCCCGGGACAGGGGGCGCGGACAATCAGCCCCAGCATTTT